These 25 T cell receptor beta chains share one sample of origin, sequenced in a study of regulatory T cells in long-lasting Graves disease. TCR beta libraries were built with iRepertoire HTBI primers and Arm-PCR of CDR3 regions. TCRdb reanalysed the multiplex PCR reads using MiXCR and keeps one entry per CDR3 protein. There are roughly 350,000 distinct CDR3 sequences in the sample; around 15% occur only once, and roughly 29% lies in the top ten. The time point: newly diagnosed GD, antithyroid drugs for less than 3 months. Isolated PBMC RNA provided the starting material for the TCR library. The sample also formed part of further work on T cells in Graves' hyperthyroidism and ophthalmopathy.

The material sequenced was peripheral blood mononuclear cells (PBMCs), taken at new diagnosis, from a patient treated with antithyroid drugs. The receptors originated from a middle-aged man with Graves disease.

V gene TRBV11-2 combines with J gene TRBJ2-3; TRBD2 agrees at 11 bases. The CDR3 covers 17 residues. Germline V gene lookup returns CDR1 SGHAT and CDR2 FQNNGV. V lost 4 bases and J lost 3; bases outside the gene matches: 9. For the CDR3, the DNA is TGTGCCAGCAGCTCCCGGGTAGCGGGGGGGCCGACAGATACGCAGTATTTT. Translating gives CASSSRVAGGPTDTQYF.

This clonotype was seen many times. The genes are TRBV5-1 and TRBJ1-6; TRBD1 matches 9 bases. CDR1 is SGHRS and CDR2 is YFSETQ in the germline V gene. V trimming: 0 bases; J trimming: 7 bases; junction bases outside the gene matches: 11. CDR3 length equals 18 residues. The CDR3 is CASSLAARGQGANSPLHF. The CDR3 DNA is TGCGCCAGCAGCTTGGCCGCCCGGGGACAGGGCGCGAATTCACCCCTCCACTTT.

This chain joins TRBV7-2 and TRBJ2-2, with 7 bases fitting TRBD1. The CDR3 is 20 residues long. Germline V gene lookup returns CDR1 SGHTA and CDR2 FQGNSA. After removal of 2 bases from V and 4 bases from J, the junction contained 19 bases not matched to a gene. In nucleotides, the CDR3 is TGTGCCAGCAGCTTAAAGGGCCGTACAGGGGCAGCTCGAGGCACCGGGGAGCTGTTTTTT. Translation: CASSLKGRTGAARGTGELFF.

The rearrangement links TRBV20-1 to TRBJ2-2; possible D gene TRBD2, 7 bases. V shed 6 bases and J shed 1 base, with 12 bases lying between them. This CDR3 has 14 amino acids. From germline, CDR1 is DFQATT and CDR2 SNEGSKA (reference sequence). This CDR3 is CSAPRGGNTGELFF. CDR3 bases: TGCAGTGCCCCTAGGGGGGGGAACACCGGGGAGCTGTTTTTT.

Remarks on this clonotype: A far larger clone is a single base away, which makes a read error likely. The chain couples TRBV2 to TRBJ2-1, with TRBD2 as a possible D gene (6 bases). This CDR3 is 13 amino acids long. CDR1 is SNHLY, CDR2 FYNNEI, per germline. V gave up 3 bases and J gave up 10 bases, with 13 bases separating them. For the CDR3, the DNA is TGTGCCAGCAGTGAGGCGGGGTTCTACGAGCAGTTCTTC. This sequence encodes CASSEAGFYEQFF.

This clonotype was seen once. This sequence joins TRBV7-2 and TRBJ2-7; TRBD2 agrees at 12 bases. V lost 3 bases, J lost 1 base, and 4 bases stayed unmatched. This CDR3 region has 16 residues. Per the germline V gene, CDR1 is SGHTA and CDR2 is FQGNSA. CDR3: CASSFLLAGGSYEQYF. The CDR3 DNA follows: TGTGCCAGCAGCTTCCTCCTAGCGGGGGGGTCCTACGAGCAGTACTTC.

This clonotype was counted at least ten times. The chain has TRBV3-1 and TRBJ2-3; the D is unclear. CDR3 length equals 13 residues. V shed 1 base and J shed 5 bases, with 7 bases lying between them. CDR1 is LGHDT and CDR2 is YNNKEL in the germline V gene (reference sequence). The CDR3 reads CASSQGPVDTQYF. The CDR3, as DNA: TGTGCCAGCAGCCAAGGTCCGGTAGATACGCAGTATTTT.

Many counts were recorded for this clonotype. V and J are TRBV7-8 and TRBJ2-3; 9 positions match TRBD2. The CDR3 is 18 residues long. The V gene end was trimmed by 1 base and the J gene end by 4 bases; junction bases not matched to a gene: 12. Germline CDR1 reads SGHVS; CDR2 reads FQNEAQ. The CDR3 sequence: CASSLGAGGPKVPDTQYF. CDR3 DNA: TGTGCCAGCAGCTTAGGGGCGGGGGGGCCGAAAGTTCCAGATACGCAGTATTTT.

This clonotype occurred many times. J is TRBJ2-7 and V is TRBV20-1, with 8 bases fitting TRBD1. CDR3 length: 12 amino acids. With V trimmed by 3 bases and J by 4 bases, 2 bases remained unmatched. CDR1 DFQATT and CDR2 SNEGSKA come from the germline V gene (reference sequence). The CDR3 DNA is TGCAGTGCTAGGGACAGGGAGTACGAGCAGTACTTC. Protein: CSARDREYEQYF.

This chain links TRBV20-1 with TRBJ1-5, with 7 bases identical to TRBD1. Germline CDR1 DFQATT, CDR2 SNEGSKA (reference sequence). This CDR3 region has 15 residues. V lost 0 bases and J lost 4; bases outside the gene matches: 6. The CDR3 protein is CSARDPLTGNQPQHF. CDR3 DNA sequence: TGCAGTGCTAGAGATCCACTGACAGGGAATCAGCCCCAGCATTTT.

In its sample, this clonotype was seen many times. This chain joins TRBV10-3 and TRBJ1-5; 7 bases align to TRBD1. There are 15 residues in the CDR3. V lost 6 bases and J lost 2; bases outside the gene matches: 7. CDR1 and CDR2 from the germline V gene are ENHRY and SYGVKD. The CDR3 DNA is TGTGCCATCAGCCGGGACAGTTGGCGCAATCAGCCCCAGCATTTT. Amino acids: CAISRDSWRNQPQHF.

This clonotype was seen at least ten times. This chain connects TRBV10-3 to TRBJ2-3; D perhaps matches TRBD2 (5 bases). This CDR3 has 13 amino acids. The germline gives CDR1 ENHRY, CDR2 SYGVKD. Trimming shortened V by 7 bases and J by 2 bases, and 10 bases separated the two germline ends. The CDR3 DNA is TGTGCCATCACCTCGGGGTTCACAGATACGCAGTATTTT. This sequence encodes CAITSGFTDTQYF.

The chain uses TRBV9 and TRBJ2-1; 9 bases agree with TRBD2. There are 15 residues in the CDR3. The ends lost 4 bases at V and 3 bases at J; junction bases unmatched: 5. CDR1 is SGDLS, CDR2 YYNGEE, per germline. The CDR3 DNA sequence: TGTGCCAGCAGCCCCCTAGCGGGGAACTACAATGAGCAGTTCTTC. Translated, it gives CASSPLAGNYNEQFF.

This clonotype was counted many times. The V and J genes are TRBV9 and TRBJ2-7; possibly TRBD1 for D (5 bases). This CDR3 region has 15 residues. From germline, CDR1 is SGDLS and CDR2 YYNGEE. The V end lost 0 bases, the J end lost 2 bases, and 12 bases lay between the germline ends. The CDR3 is CASSVAAGWTYEQYF. CDR3 nucleotide sequence: TGTGCCAGCAGCGTAGCCGCAGGGTGGACCTACGAGCAGTACTTC.

The chain combines TRBV15 with TRBJ2-5; tentative D call: TRBD1 (5 bases). The CDR3 sequence is 15 residues long. V lost 1 base and J 5 bases, leaving 14 bases between the germline ends. In germline, CDR1 is LNHNV, CDR2 YYDKDF (reference sequence). CDR3 nucleotides: TGTGCCACCAGCAGAGCGTCGGACATTGTGGAGACCCAGTACTTC. Translated, it gives CATSRASDIVETQYF.

The rearrangement uses TRBV4-2 and TRBJ2-7; D is undetermined. Trimming stripped 0 bases from V and 2 bases from J, with 8 bases between. Germline CDR1 and CDR2: LGHNA and YNFKEQ. The CDR3 runs 14 residues. The CDR3 DNA follows: TGTGCCAGCAGCCAAGATGCCCTAACCTACGAGCAGTACTTC. As protein: CASSQDALTYEQYF.

In this sample, this clonotype turned up many times. The CDR3 reads CASSYRGSDDTQYF. Written as DNA, the CDR3 is TGTGCCAGTTCTTACCGGGGGTCTGATGATACGCAGTATTTT. V and J are TRBV6-1 and TRBJ2-3, with D possibly being TRBD2 (6 bases). CDR1 and CDR2 from the germline V gene are MNHNS and SASEGT. Trimming cost V 9 bases and J 6 bases, with 19 bases left between them. The CDR3 is made up of 14 amino acids.

The gene calls are TRBV7-3 and TRBJ2-2, with no clear D. CDR1 SGHTA and CDR2 FQGTGA come from the germline V gene. Trimming shortened V by 5 bases and J by 4 bases, and 11 bases separated the two germline ends. The CDR3 has 14 amino acids. The CDR3 region is CASSTDGFTGELFF. DNA of the CDR3: TGTGCCAGCAGCACAGACGGATTCACCGGGGAGCTGTTTTTT.

The chain uses TRBV28 and TRBJ1-1, with a possible D match to TRBD1 (5 bases). The CDR3 runs 15 residues. Germline-derived CDR1 and CDR2 are MDHEN and SYDVKM. Trimming took off 5 bases at V and 3 bases at J, with 16 bases between the two ends. CDR3 loop: CASSPPDLGHTEAFF. The CDR3 DNA reads TGTGCCAGCAGTCCCCCGGACCTGGGGCACACTGAAGCTTTCTTT.

The chain recombines TRBV29-1 with TRBJ1-5; the D is unclear. The V and J ends lost 1 base and 12 bases respectively, with 10 bases between them. Germline values: CDR1 SQVTM, CDR2 ANQGSEA. This CDR3 is built from 11 residues. The CDR3 sequence is CSVEVGSVQHF. As DNA, the CDR3 is TGCAGCGTTGAAGTAGGTAGCGTCCAGCATTTT. Full variable domain (outside the CDR3, taken from reference TRBV29-1 and TRBJ1-5): SAVISQKPSRDICQRGTSLTIQCQVDSQVTMMFWYRQQPGQSLTLIATANQGSEATYESGFVIDKFPISRPNLTFSTLTVSNMSPEDSSIYLCSVEVGSVQHFGDGTRLSIL.

The rearrangement links TRBV20-1 to TRBJ2-1, with D possibly matching TRBD1 (5 bases). Between the trimmed V and J ends, which lost 5 bases and 8 bases, there was a span of 16 bases. The CDR3 loop spans 13 amino acids. Germline lookup yields CDR1 DFQATT and CDR2 SNEGSKA (reference sequence). DNA for the CDR3: TGCAGTGCTTCGCGGCAGGCCAGGGATGAGCAGTTCTTC. As protein: CSASRQARDEQFF.

This clonotype was counted ten times or more. This chain joins TRBV11-1 and TRBJ2-3, with TRBD2 identical over 7 bases. Germline CDR1 and CDR2: SGHAT and FQDESV (reference sequence). Losses at the gene ends were 1 base for V and 4 bases for J; bases not matched to a gene: 26. The CDR3 loop spans 22 amino acids. The CDR3 nucleotides are TGTGCCAGCAGCTTAGGGCGCCGAAGGCTAGCGGTCCACACCGTGGGGGCAGATACGCAGTATTTT. It specifies CASSLGRRRLAVHTVGADTQYF.

This clonotype was counted at least ten times. The chain has TRBV24-1 and TRBJ2-2, with 7 positions matching TRBD1. CDR1 KGHDR and CDR2 SFDVKD come from the germline V gene. V was clipped by 4 bases and J by 7 bases; unmatched bases: 8. CDR3 length: 15 residues. CDR3 sequence reads: CATSDETGTGGELFF. The CDR3 DNA reads TGTGCCACCAGTGACGAGACAGGGACGGGCGGGGAGCTGTTTTTT.

This clonotype was counted ten times or more. The V gene is TRBV20-1, the J gene TRBJ2-7; 10 bases match TRBD2. Unmatched junction bases numbered 7, after V lost 2 bases and J lost 3 bases. Germline values: CDR1 DFQATT, CDR2 SNEGSKA (reference sequence). This CDR3 region has 15 residues. The CDR3 DNA reads as TGCAGTGCTAGACTGAATCTAGCGGGGGTCTACGAGCAGTACTTC. It yields the protein CSARLNLAGVYEQYF.

This clonotype has a handful of counts. The V gene is TRBV30, the J gene TRBJ2-3; 8 bases map to TRBD1. CDR3 size: 14 residues. Trimming took 3 bases from V and 1 from J; bases not matched to a gene: 3. CDR1 GTSNPN and CDR2 SVGIG come from the germline V gene (reference sequence). The CDR3 spells CAWRTGVGTDTQYF. Here the CDR3 DNA reads TGTGCCTGGAGGACAGGGGTTGGCACAGATACGCAGTATTTT. Together with reference TRBV30 and TRBJ2-3, the CDR3 gives the full variable domain: SQTIHQWPATLVQPVGSPLSLECTVEGTSNPNLYWYRQAAGRGLQLLFYSVGIGQISSEVPQNLSASRPQDRQFILSSKKLLLSDSGFYLCAWRTGVGTDTQYFGPGTRLTVL.